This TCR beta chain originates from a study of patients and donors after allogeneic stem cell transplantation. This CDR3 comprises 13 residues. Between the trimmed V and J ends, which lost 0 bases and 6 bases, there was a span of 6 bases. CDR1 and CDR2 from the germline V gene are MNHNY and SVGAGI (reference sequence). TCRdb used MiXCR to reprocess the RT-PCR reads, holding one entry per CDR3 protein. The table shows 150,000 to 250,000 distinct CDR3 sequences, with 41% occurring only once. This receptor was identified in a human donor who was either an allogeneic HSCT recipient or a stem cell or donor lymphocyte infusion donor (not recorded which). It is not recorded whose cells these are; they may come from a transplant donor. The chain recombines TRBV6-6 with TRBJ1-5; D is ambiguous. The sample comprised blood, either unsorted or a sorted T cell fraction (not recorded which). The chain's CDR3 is CASSYSIRQPQHF. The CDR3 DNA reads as TGTGCCAGCAGTTACTCGATCCGTCAGCCCCAGCATTTT.